This TCR beta chain was captured in a study of cytomegalovirus exposure and HLA in healthy donors. Primers included in the PCR were 60 Vbeta and 13 Jbeta primers. The assay was immunoSEQ multiplex PCR, and TCRdb's table has in-frame clones only and misses some. The top ten clones hold under 5% of a sample with roughly 170,000 clones, roughly 81% of them seen once. Germline lookup yields CDR1 SGHTA and CDR2 FQGNSA. After removal of 5 bases from V and 8 bases from J, the junction contained 12 bases not matched to a gene. CDR3 length: 15 residues. Study-level results: Presence/absence analyses took donor sequencing depth as roughly uniform.

A word on this clone: As yet, its antigen is unknown.

Sequenced sample: PBMCs. The sequence came from a girl aged 5-17 years in good health and CMV-seropositive. The chain links TRBV7-2 to TRBJ1-2; 9 bases are a match to TRBD1. CDR3 sequence reads: CASSPGTGRLGGYTF. In DNA form, the CDR3 reads TGTGCCAGCAGCCCCGGGACAGGGAGGTTGGGGGGCTACACCTTC.